The rows below give T cell receptor beta chains drawn from one sample of a study of cytomegalovirus exposure and HLA in healthy donors. The protocol was immunoSEQ multiplex PCR, while the TCRdb copy is restricted to in-frame clones and leaves out a portion. The top ten hold over 2% of the sample, which has 140,000 or so clones, approximately 80% seen once. Material for sequencing was PBMCs. The receptors originated from a woman aged 18-29 years in good health and CMV-seropositive. Each CDR3 is given with its conserved first and last residue. D genes are given only for firm matches. The size of a clone is reported for some rows only, either as once, few or many, or as a class for expanded clones.

>TRBJ2-7|TRBV25-1|-|-
CASSPGGSSSYEQYF
TGTGCCAGCAGCCCCGGGGGTTCGAGCTCCTACGAGCAGTACTTC
>TRBJ2-1|TRBV30|TRBD1|-
CAWSDRGGEQFF
TGTGCCTGGAGTGACAGGGGCGGTGAGCAGTTCTTC
>TRBJ1-2|TRBV6-1|-|-
CASSSGGDGYTF
TGTGCCAGCAGCTCGGGGGGGGACGGCTACACCTTC
>TRBJ2-7|TRBV16|-|-
CASARVRTYEQYF
TGTGCCAGTGCACGGGTCCGGACCTACGAGCAGTACTTC
>TRBJ2-3|TRBV11-2|TRBD2|few
CASSFLSGGASTDTQYF
TGTGCCAGCAGCTTTTTGAGCGGGGGGGCTAGCACAGATACGCAGTATTTT
>TRBJ2-5|TRBV5-6|-|-
CASRLGPRVSGTQYF
TGTGCCAGCAGATTAGGCCCCAGGGTTTCAGGGACCCAGTACTTC
>TRBJ1-5|TRBV6-5|-|few
CASRADRSSNQPQHF
TGTGCCAGCAGAGCTGACAGGAGTAGCAATCAGCCCCAGCATTTT
>TRBJ2-2|TRBV7-2|-|-
CASSLVGGTGELFF
TGTGCCAGCAGCTTAGTGGGGGGCACCGGGGAGCTGTTTTTT
>TRBJ2-1|TRBV27|-|-
CASRAGTYNEQFF
TGTGCCAGCAGGGCGGGGACCTACAATGAGCAGTTCTTC
>TRBJ1-1|TRBV5-1|TRBD1|-
CASSGGDRGNTEAFF
TGCGCCAGCAGCGGCGGCGACAGGGGGAACACTGAAGCTTTCTTT
>TRBJ2-1|TRBV20-1|-|-
CSARSGDLEFF
TGCAGTGCTAGATCGGGGGATCTGGAGTTCTTC
>TRBJ2-2|TRBV19|TRBD1|-
CASSLQGAGELFF
TGTGCCAGTAGCTTACAGGGGGCCGGGGAGCTGTTTTTT
>TRBJ2-3|TRBV7-9|-|-
CASSLGRGKLTDTQYF
TGTGCCAGCAGCTTAGGCAGGGGAAAACTTACAGATACGCAGTATTTT
>TRBJ2-7|TRBV6-1|-|-
CASSGGDPGEQYF
TGTGCCAGCAGTGGGGGGGATCCGGGCGAGCAGTACTTC
>TRBJ2-3|TRBV11-2|-|-
CASSPPVTDTQYF
TGTGCCAGCAGCCCACCGGTCACAGATACGCAGTATTTT
>TRBJ2-2|TRBV14|-|few
CASSQQLARTGELFF
TGTGCCAGCAGCCAACAACTAGCACGTACCGGGGAGCTGTTTTTT
>TRBJ2-2|TRBV5-1|-|-
CASSFGRQGRTGELFF
TGCGCCAGCAGCTTTGGGCGGCAGGGGCGAACCGGGGAGCTGTTTTTT
>TRBJ2-5|TRBV25-1|-|-
CASSEYGSQTQYF
TGTGCCAGCAGTGAATACGGTTCGCAGACCCAGTACTTC
>TRBJ1-1|TRBV19|-|few
CASMRAVDTEAFF
TGTGCCAGTATGCGGGCAGTGGACACTGAAGCTTTCTTT
>TRBJ2-7|TRBV7-2|-|once
CASSKTSASSYEQYF
TGTGCCAGCAGCAAGACTAGTGCGAGCTCCTACGAGCAGTACTTC
>TRBJ2-5|TRBV13|TRBD1|-
CASSLGQGETQYF
TGTGCCAGCAGCTTGGGACAGGGAGAGACCCAGTACTTC
>TRBJ2-7|TRBV28|TRBD1|once
CASSLGRRVQGQAYEQYF
TGTGCCAGCAGTTTAGGACGGAGGGTCCAGGGACAGGCCTACGAGCAGTACTTC
>TRBJ2-3|TRBV5-1|TRBD1|-
CASSLADRGSTDTQYF
TGCGCCAGCAGCTTGGCCGACAGGGGAAGCACAGATACGCAGTATTTT
>TRBJ1-1|TRBV7-9|-|once
CSSSFEKNTEAFF
TGTTCCAGCAGCTTTGAGAAGAACACTGAAGCTTTCTTT
>TRBJ2-7|TRBV6-1|TRBD1|-
CASSSGQGYEQYF
TGTGCCAGCTCCTCGGGACAGGGCTACGAGCAGTACTTC
>TRBJ2-3|TRBV4-1|-|-
CASSQGGRITDTQYF
TGCGCCAGCAGCCAAGGAGGGAGGATCACAGATACGCAGTATTTT